This T cell receptor (beta chain) appears in the sequencing data of a study of blood T cell repertoires in COVID-19. Points on this clone: In the same sample, other DNA sequences code for this CDR3.

CDR1 LNHDA and CDR2 SQIVND come from the germline V gene (reference sequence). The CDR3 is 12 amino acids. V was trimmed by 3 bases and J by 4 bases, leaving 4 bases between them. This table comes from immunoSEQ multiplex PCR, and its TCRdb copy is limited to in-frame clones, with some not included. There are more than 200,000 clones in the sample; more than 65% occur only once, and approximately 8% lies in the top ten. The chain uses TRBV19 and TRBJ2-1; D gene unclear. What was sequenced was peripheral blood. This clonotype was sampled from a woman of 80 years or more with acute or convalescent COVID-19. The CDR3 region is CASSIPYNEQFF. In nucleotides, the CDR3 is TGTGCCAGTAGTATCCCTTACAATGAGCAGTTCTTC.